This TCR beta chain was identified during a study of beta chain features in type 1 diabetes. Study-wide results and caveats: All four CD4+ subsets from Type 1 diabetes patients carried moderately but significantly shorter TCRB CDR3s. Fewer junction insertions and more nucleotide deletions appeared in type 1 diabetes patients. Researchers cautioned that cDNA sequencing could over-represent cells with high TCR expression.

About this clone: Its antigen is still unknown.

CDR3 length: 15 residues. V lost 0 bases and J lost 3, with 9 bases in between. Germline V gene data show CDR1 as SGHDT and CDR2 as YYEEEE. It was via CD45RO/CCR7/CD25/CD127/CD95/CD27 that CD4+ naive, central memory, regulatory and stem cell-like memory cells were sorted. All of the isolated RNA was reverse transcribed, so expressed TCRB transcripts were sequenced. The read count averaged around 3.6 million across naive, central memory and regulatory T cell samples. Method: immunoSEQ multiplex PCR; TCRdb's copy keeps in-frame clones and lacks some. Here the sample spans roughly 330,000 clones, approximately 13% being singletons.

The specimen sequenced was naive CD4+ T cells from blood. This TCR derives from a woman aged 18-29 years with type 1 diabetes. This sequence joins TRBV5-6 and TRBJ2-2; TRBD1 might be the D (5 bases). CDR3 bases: TGTGCCAGCAGCTTGGCGACAGTTGACACCGGGGAGCTGTTTTTT. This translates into CASSLATVDTGELFF.